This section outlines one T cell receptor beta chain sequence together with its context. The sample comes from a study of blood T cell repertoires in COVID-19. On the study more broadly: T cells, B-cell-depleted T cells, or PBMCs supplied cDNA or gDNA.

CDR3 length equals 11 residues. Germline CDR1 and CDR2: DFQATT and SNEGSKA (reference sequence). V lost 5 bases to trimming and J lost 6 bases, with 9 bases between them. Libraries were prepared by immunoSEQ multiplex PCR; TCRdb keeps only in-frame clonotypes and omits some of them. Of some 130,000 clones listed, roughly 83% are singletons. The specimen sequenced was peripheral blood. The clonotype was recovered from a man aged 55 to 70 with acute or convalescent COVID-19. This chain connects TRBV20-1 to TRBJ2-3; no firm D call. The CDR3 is CSAPLSDTQYF. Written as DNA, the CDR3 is TGCAGTGCTCCTTTGTCTGATACGCAGTATTTT.